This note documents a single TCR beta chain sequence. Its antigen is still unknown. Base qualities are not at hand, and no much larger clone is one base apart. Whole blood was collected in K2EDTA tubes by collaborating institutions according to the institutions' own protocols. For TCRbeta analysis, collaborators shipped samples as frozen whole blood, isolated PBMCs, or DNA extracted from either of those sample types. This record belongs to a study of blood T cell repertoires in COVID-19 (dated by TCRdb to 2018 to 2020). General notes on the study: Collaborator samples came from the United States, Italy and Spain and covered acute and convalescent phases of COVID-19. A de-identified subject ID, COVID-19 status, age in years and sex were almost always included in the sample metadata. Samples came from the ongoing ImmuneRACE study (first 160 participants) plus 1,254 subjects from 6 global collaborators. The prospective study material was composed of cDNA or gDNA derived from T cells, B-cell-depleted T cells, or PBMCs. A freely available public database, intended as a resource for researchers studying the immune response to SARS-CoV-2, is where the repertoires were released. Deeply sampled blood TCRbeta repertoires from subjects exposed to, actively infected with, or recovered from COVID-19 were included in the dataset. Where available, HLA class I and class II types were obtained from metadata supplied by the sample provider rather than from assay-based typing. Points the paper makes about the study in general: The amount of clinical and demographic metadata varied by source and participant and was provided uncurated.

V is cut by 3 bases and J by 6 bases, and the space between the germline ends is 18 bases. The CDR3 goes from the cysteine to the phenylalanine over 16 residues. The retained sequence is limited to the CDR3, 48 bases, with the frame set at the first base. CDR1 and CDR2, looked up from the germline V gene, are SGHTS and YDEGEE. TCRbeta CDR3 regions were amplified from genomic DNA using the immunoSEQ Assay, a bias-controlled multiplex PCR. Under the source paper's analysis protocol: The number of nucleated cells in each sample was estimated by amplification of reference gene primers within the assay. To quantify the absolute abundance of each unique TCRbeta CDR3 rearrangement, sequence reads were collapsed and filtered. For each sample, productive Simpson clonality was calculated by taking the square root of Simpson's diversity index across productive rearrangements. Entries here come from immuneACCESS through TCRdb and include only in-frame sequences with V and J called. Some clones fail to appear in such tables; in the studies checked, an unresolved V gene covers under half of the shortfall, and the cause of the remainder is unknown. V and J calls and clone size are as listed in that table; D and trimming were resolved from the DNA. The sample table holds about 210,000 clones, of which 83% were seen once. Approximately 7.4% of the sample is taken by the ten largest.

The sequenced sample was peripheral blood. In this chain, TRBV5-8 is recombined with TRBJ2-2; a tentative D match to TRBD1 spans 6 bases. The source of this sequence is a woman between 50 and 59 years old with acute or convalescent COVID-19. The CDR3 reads CASSSLMGAGAGELFF. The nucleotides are TGTGCCAGCAGCTCCCTGATGGGGGCTGGCGCCGGGGAGCTGTTTTTT.